The 14 T cell receptor beta chains below were found in one sample sequenced in a study of cytomegalovirus exposure and HLA in healthy donors. The PCR had 60 Vbeta and 13 Jbeta primers. The method was immunoSEQ multiplex PCR; TCRdb's version includes in-frame clones alone and lacks a portion of them. The sample has approximately 150,000 clones, over 60% seen once. The sequenced material came from PBMCs. The source is a man aged 40-50 years in good health and CMV-seropositive.

On this clone: The same CDR3 is also encoded by other DNA sequences in this sample. The V gene is TRBV7-7, the J gene TRBJ2-2; D might be TRBD2 (5 bases). The CDR3 runs to 13 residues. The germline CDR1 and CDR2 sequences are SSHAT and FNYEAQ (reference sequence). Trimming removed 11 bases at V and 3 bases at J, with 13 bases between. This CDR3 is CASAEGDTGELFF. The CDR3 DNA sequence: TGTGCCTCTGCAGAGGGAGACACCGGGGAGCTGTTTTTT. The full variable domain, with the rest looked up from reference TRBV7-7 and TRBJ2-2, is GAGVSQSPRYKVTKRGQDVTLRCDPISSHATLYWYQQALGQGPEFLTYFNYEAQPDKSGLPSDRFSAERPEGSISTLTIQRTEQRDSAMYRCASAEGDTGELFFGEGSRLTVL.

The chain couples TRBV27 to TRBJ2-1; 7 positions agree with TRBD2. The CDR3 spans 16 residues. Per germline, CDR1 MNHEY and CDR2 SMNVEV (reference sequence). V lost 3 bases, J lost 0 bases, and 5 bases stayed unmatched. CDR3 residues: CASSFRGGGSYNEQFF. For the CDR3, the DNA is TGTGCCAGCAGTTTTCGTGGCGGGGGCTCCTACAATGAGCAGTTCTTC.

The chain has TRBV19 and TRBJ2-1, with D uncertain. The germline CDR1 and CDR2 sequences are LNHDA and SQIVND (reference sequence). There are 16 residues in the CDR3. With 11 bases removed from V and 0 bases from J, the gap between germline ends came to 20 bases. The CDR3 region is CASLAGPVSSYNEQFF. In nucleotides, the CDR3 is TGTGCCTCCCTCGCTGGCCCCGTAAGCTCCTACAATGAGCAGTTCTTC.

The rearrangement uses TRBV29-1 and TRBJ1-2, with TRBD1 identical over 9 bases. The V gene's germline CDR1 is SQVTM and CDR2 ANQGSEA. This CDR3 region has 13 residues. V dropped 7 bases and J dropped 7; count of bases not matched to a gene: 10. The CDR3 is CSAASGTGIGYTF. The DNA of the CDR3 is TGCAGCGCCGCCTCCGGGACAGGGATTGGCTACACCTTC.

This sequence joins TRBV2 and TRBJ1-5; 8 bases align to TRBD1. The CDR3 spans 15 residues. Germline V CDR1 and CDR2: SNHLY, FYNNEI. Trimming removed 3 bases from V and 7 bases from J; junction bases left unmatched: 8. CDR3 amino acids: CASSDLGQGLQPQHF. The CDR3, as DNA: TGTGCCAGCAGTGATCTTGGACAGGGCTTACAGCCCCAGCATTTT.

This sequence joins TRBV2 and TRBJ1-1, with TRBD1 matching over 8 bases. CDR3 length equals 15 residues. Germline V gene lookup returns CDR1 SNHLY and CDR2 FYNNEI. V gave up 6 bases and J gave up 3 bases; unmatched junction bases: 9. In nucleotides, the CDR3 is TGTGCCAGCAGGCTGGACAGGGTTTTGGACACTGAAGCTTTCTTT. Protein product: CASRLDRVLDTEAFF. Full variable domain (missing parts from reference TRBV2 and TRBJ1-1): EPEVTQTPSHQVTQMGQEVILRCVPISNHLYFYWYRQILGQKVEFLVSFYNNEISEKSEIFDDQFSVERPDGSNFTLKIRSTKLEDSAMYFCASRLDRVLDTEAFFGQGTRLTVV.

The gene calls are TRBV27 and TRBJ2-5, with 7 nucleotides matching TRBD2. This CDR3 region has 15 residues. Germline values: CDR1 MNHEY, CDR2 SMNVEV (reference sequence). The ends lost 6 bases at V and 5 bases at J; junction bases unmatched: 12. CDR3 loop: CASRIGGGPRETQYF. The CDR3 DNA is TGTGCCAGCAGGATCGGGGGAGGGCCGCGGGAGACCCAGTACTTC.

The chain is built from TRBV11-3 and TRBJ2-3, with TRBD2 as a possible D gene (5 bases). V lost 3 bases and J lost 3, with 7 bases in between. The germline V gene encodes CDR1 SGHNT and CDR2 YENEEA. The CDR3 is made up of 13 amino acids. CDR3 sequence (DNA): TGTGCCAGCAGCTTCCGCGGGACAGATACGCAGTATTTT. Amino acids: CASSFRGTDTQYF.

The chain combines TRBV28 with TRBJ2-7; 11 positions match TRBD2. The CDR3 contains 13 residues. Germline V gene data show CDR1 as MDHEN and CDR2 as SYDVKM. The junction had 5 bases not matched to a gene; V was cut back by 7 bases and J by 6 bases. Written as DNA, the CDR3 is TGTGCCAGCACTCGACTAGCGGGAACCGAGCAGTACTTC. Its translation is CASTRLAGTEQYF.

This clone has at least ten counts. The V and J genes are TRBV27 and TRBJ1-5, with no clear D. CDR1 is MNHEY and CDR2 is SMNVEV in the germline V gene (reference sequence). The CDR3 spans 14 residues. With 4 bases removed from V and 9 bases from J, the gap between germline ends came to 16 bases. The CDR3 loop is CASSSRTEVRPQHF. The CDR3 bases are TGTGCCAGCAGTTCCAGGACGGAGGTGAGGCCCCAGCATTTT.

In regard to this clone: A read error may account for a junction end that differs from germline. V and J are TRBV2 and TRBJ1-4; the match to TRBD1 covers 11 bases. The CDR3 runs to 17 residues. The germline V gene encodes CDR1 SNHLY and CDR2 FYNNEI. The CDR3: CAGSGPGTGGKMEKLFF. The CDR3 nucleotides are TGTGCCGGCAGCGGTCCCGGGACAGGGGGGAAGATGGAAAAACTGTTTTTT.

The rearrangement uses TRBV11-2 and TRBJ2-6; a weak D match, TRBD1 (6 bases). The length of the CDR3 is 15 residues. Trimming stripped 7 bases from V and 1 base from J, with 11 bases between. CDR1 is SGHAT, CDR2 FQNNGV, per germline. The CDR3 spells CASNLQGSGANVLTF. CDR3 nucleotide sequence: TGTGCCAGCAACCTACAGGGTTCTGGGGCCAACGTCCTGACTTTC. The full variable domain, in which reference TRBV11-2 and TRBJ2-6 provide the parts outside the CDR3, is EAGVAQSPRYKIIEKRQSVAFWCNPISGHATLYWYQQILGQGPKLLIQFQNNGVVDDSQLPKDRFSAERLKGVDSTLKIQPAKLEDSAVYLCASNLQGSGANVLTFGAGSRLTVL.

The chain uses TRBV19 and TRBJ1-5, with TRBD1 as a possible D gene (5 bases). The V gene's germline CDR1 is LNHDA and CDR2 SQIVND (reference sequence). V dropped 7 bases and J dropped 3 bases, with 16 bases sitting between them. The CDR3 extends over 15 amino acids. The CDR3 DNA follows: TGTGCCAGTATCCGCGGTACAGGTTACAATCAGCCCCAGCATTTT. Amino acid sequence: CASIRGTGYNQPQHF.

The V call is TRBV28, the J call TRBJ2-7, with 7 positions matching TRBD1. V lost 4 bases, J lost 2 bases, and 5 bases stayed unmatched. The germline V gene has CDR1 MDHEN and CDR2 SYDVKM. The CDR3 contains 14 residues. CDR3 nucleotide sequence: TGTGCCAGCAGTTCCCCGGGGACAGCCTACGAGCAGTACTTC. Amino acids: CASSSPGTAYEQYF.